Listed below are T cell receptor beta chains from one sample, sequenced in a study of PD-1 blockade in classical Hodgkin lymphoma. Data came from immunoSEQ multiplex PCR; TCRdb stores just in-frame clones and leaves some out. This table holds around 15,000 clones, roughly 90% found once. Sequencing used CD8+ T cells from blood, obtained before the fourth cycle of nivolumab. These receptors were taken from a human donor with classical Hodgkin lymphoma. Both conserved end residues are trimmed from each CDR3. The order of the fields is V gene, D gene, J gene, CDR3 protein. A D gene is named only where the DNA matches it firmly.

V: TRBV28
D: -
J: TRBJ2-7
CDR3: ASSRGGHGYEQY

V: TRBV28
D: -
J: TRBJ1-2
CDR3: ASSLNSLIYGYT

V: TRBV19
D: -
J: TRBJ2-5
CDR3: ASSILGQETQY

V: TRBV28
D: TRBD2
J: TRBJ2-3
CDR3: ASSWTSGGNTQY

V: TRBV5-6
D: TRBD2
J: TRBJ2-7
CDR3: ASSLWGGGVYEQY

V: TRBV27
D: TRBD2
J: TRBJ2-7
CDR3: ASSPITSGYEQY

V: TRBV28
D: -
J: TRBJ1-6
CDR3: ASSRRSPLH

V: TRBV28
D: -
J: TRBJ2-7
CDR3: AISGGQGFYEQY

V: TRBV7-9
D: -
J: TRBJ1-1
CDR3: ASSSTGARTEAF

V: TRBV4-1
D: -
J: -
CDR3: ASSQDGRDYEQY

V: TRBV15
D: -
J: TRBJ2-7
CDR3: ATSKGSSGSYEQY

V: TRBV7-2
D: TRBD2
J: TRBJ2-3
CDR3: ASSFGLAADTQY

V: TRBV27
D: -
J: -
CDR3: ASSLSAGSYEQY

V: TRBV27
D: -
J: TRBJ1-1
CDR3: ASTRTVNTEAF

V: TRBV28
D: -
J: TRBJ2-2
CDR3: ASSLVGYTGELF

V: TRBV7-8
D: TRBD1
J: TRBJ2-1
CDR3: ASSLIPTGTEGRWSNEQF